The 21 T cell receptor beta chains listed next were all sequenced from one sample in a study of Ad26.COV2.S vaccination and SARS-CoV-2 variants. The assay was immunoSEQ multiplex PCR, and TCRdb's table has in-frame clones only and misses some. The table includes approximately 400,000 clones, 92% detected once. The sample consisted of peripheral blood, taken after recovery from COVID-19. The source of these receptors is a human donor who had recovered from COVID-19.

The chain employs TRBV5-6 and TRBJ2-3; TRBD2 matches 12 bases. There are 15 residues in the CDR3. The germline CDR1 and CDR2 sequences are SGHDT and YYEEEE. Trimming at V came to 0 bases and at J to 4 bases, leaving 0 bases not matched to a gene. The CDR3 bases are TGTGCCAGCAGCTTGGCTAGCGGGGGGGCAGATACGCAGTATTTT. It encodes CASSLASGGADTQYF. Full variable domain (remainder filled in from reference TRBV5-6 and TRBJ2-3): DAGVTQSPTHLIKTRGQQVTLRCSPKSGHDTVSWYQQALGQGPQFIFQYYEEEERQRGNFPDRFSGHQFPNYSSELNVNALLLGDSALYLCASSLASGGADTQYFGPGTRLTVL.

The V gene is TRBV7-9, the J gene TRBJ1-1, with D tentatively TRBD1 (6 bases). Germline V gene data show CDR1 as SEHNR and CDR2 as FQNEAQ (reference sequence). The V end lost 1 base, the J end lost 7 bases, and 13 bases lay between the germline ends. This CDR3 is 14 amino acids long. The chain's CDR3 is CASSLGTEEDEAFF. The CDR3 DNA is TGTGCCAGCAGCTTAGGGACAGAGGAGGATGAAGCTTTCTTT.

The genes are TRBV7-6 and TRBJ1-3; no clear D. The CDR3 is 17 amino acids. Germline V gene lookup returns CDR1 SGHVS and CDR2 FNYEAQ. V shed 1 base and J shed 5 bases, with 18 bases lying between them. The CDR3 coding sequence is TGTGCCAGCAGCTTAGGGCGTCAGGAAAAGACTCGAAACACCATATATTTT. Translation gives CASSLGRQEKTRNTIYF.

This chain links TRBV5-1 with TRBJ1-6, with D maybe TRBD1 (5 bases). The germline CDR1 and CDR2 sequences are SGHRS and YFSETQ. Trimming shortened V by 0 bases and J by 5 bases, and 9 bases separated the two germline ends. CDR3 size: 15 residues. CDR3: CASSLGQSHNSPLHF. The CDR3 region has the DNA TGCGCCAGCAGCTTGGGACAGAGCCATAATTCACCCCTCCACTTT.

The rearrangement joins TRBV7-9 to TRBJ2-1; TRBD2 matches at 10 bases. Germline CDR1 SEHNR, CDR2 FQNEAQ (reference sequence). V gave up 8 bases and J gave up 7 bases; unmatched junction bases: 2. This CDR3 contains 12 residues. CDR3 loop: CASLAGGNEQFF. The CDR3 nucleotides read TGTGCCAGCTTAGCGGGGGGAAATGAGCAGTTCTTC.

This clone was seen only a few times. The V gene is TRBV9, the J gene TRBJ2-2, with D possibly being TRBD2 (6 bases). The V gene's germline CDR1 is SGDLS and CDR2 YYNGEE. The CDR3 consists of 17 residues. V gave up 3 bases and J gave up 4 bases, with 19 bases separating them. In nucleotides, the CDR3 is TGTGCCAGCAGCGCTGGGGGAGGAGGGAAGAGCACCGGGGAGCTGTTTTTT. Translating it yields CASSAGGGGKSTGELFF. Complete variable domain (other parts from reference TRBV9 and TRBJ2-2): DSGVTQTPKHLITATGQRVTLRCSPRSGDLSVYWYQQSLDQGLQFLIQYYNGEERAKGNILERFSAQQFPDLHSELNLSSLELGDSALYFCASSAGGGGKSTGELFFGEGSRLTVL.

Notes on this clone: The same CDR3 is also encoded by other DNA sequences in this sample. This chain uses TRBV11-2 with TRBJ1-4; D call uncertain. Germline V gene lookup returns CDR1 SGHAT and CDR2 FQNNGV. This CDR3 has 12 residues. Trimming took 1 base from V and 7 from J, leaving 4 bases between them. The CDR3 loop reads CASSLVSEKLFF. The CDR3 DNA is TGTGCCAGCAGCTTAGTTAGTGAAAAACTGTTTTTT.

The V gene is TRBV9, the J gene TRBJ2-3; 12 bases are shared with TRBD2. CDR1 and CDR2 from the germline V gene are SGDLS and YYNGEE. CDR3 size: 17 residues. V gave up 3 bases and J gave up 3 bases; unmatched junction bases: 8. The CDR3 DNA is TGTGCCAGCAGCGCTAGCGGGGGGGCCCCCCGGACAGATACGCAGTATTTT. Encoded protein: CASSASGGAPRTDTQYF.

This sequence joins TRBV7-2 and TRBJ2-4; 7 positions match TRBD2. Trimming removed 6 bases from V and 1 base from J; junction bases left unmatched: 9. This CDR3 is built from 16 residues. Germline V gene data show CDR1 as SGHTA and CDR2 as FQGNSA. CDR3 region: CASSSGSPRAKNIQYF. The CDR3 bases are TGTGCCAGCAGTAGCGGGTCACCTCGGGCCAAAAACATTCAGTACTTC.

The rearrangement links TRBV19 to TRBJ2-4; tentatively, D is TRBD1 or TRBD2 (5 bases each). Germline V gene data show CDR1 as LNHDA and CDR2 as SQIVND (reference sequence). The CDR3 totals 15 residues. The ends were cut back, 3 bases at V and 0 bases at J, with 9 bases in the middle. In DNA form, the CDR3 reads TGTGCCAGTAGTATCCGGGGCCTAGCCAAAAACATTCAGTACTTC. The encoded protein is CASSIRGLAKNIQYF.

The V call is TRBV6-2 or TRBV6-3, the J call TRBJ1-2, with a possible D match to TRBD1 (6 bases). V gave up 6 bases and J gave up 2 bases, with 13 bases separating them. This CDR3 region has 14 residues. Germline CDR1 is MNHEY and CDR2 is SVGEGT. The CDR3 here is CASSRGRLNYGYTF. In DNA form, the CDR3 reads TGTGCCAGCAGCAGGGGACGGCTGAACTATGGCTACACCTTC.

The chain combines TRBV4-2 with TRBJ1-2; TRBD1 agrees at 8 bases. The CDR3 spans 21 residues. Trimming cost V 4 bases and J 1 base; bases outside gene matches: 23. Germline V gives CDR1 LGHNA, CDR2 YNFKEQ. For the CDR3, the DNA is TGTGCCAGCAGCCCTCGAACGGGTTGGGTTGGGGACAGGCTGGGTAACTATGGCTACACCTTC. Translating it yields CASSPRTGWVGDRLGNYGYTF.

The rearrangement joins TRBV7-8 to TRBJ2-5, with TRBD2 matching 13 bases. CDR3 size: 16 residues. Per the germline V gene, CDR1 is SGHVS and CDR2 is FQNEAQ. The junction had 4 bases not matched to a gene; V was cut back by 1 base and J by 5 bases. The CDR3 loop is CASSLGTGLAGETQYF. In DNA form, the CDR3 reads TGTGCCAGCAGCTTAGGAACGGGACTAGCGGGGGAGACCCAGTACTTC.

The chain is built from TRBV19 and TRBJ2-1; TRBD1 aligns across 7 bases. V lost 5 bases, J lost 1 base, and 11 bases stayed unmatched. The CDR3 covers 17 residues. Germline lookup yields CDR1 LNHDA and CDR2 SQIVND (reference sequence). CDR3 protein: CASSGQGVLQSYNEQFF. CDR3 DNA: TGTGCCAGTAGTGGGCAGGGGGTTTTGCAATCCTACAATGAGCAGTTCTTC.

This chain links TRBV2 with TRBJ1-4; 11 bases match TRBD1. Germline V CDR1 and CDR2: SNHLY, FYNNEI. This CDR3 region has 14 residues. V shed 6 bases, J shed 5 bases, and the junction held 2 bases outside the gene matches. The chain's CDR3 is CASRRDRGNEKLFF. For the CDR3, the DNA is TGTGCCAGCAGGAGGGACAGGGGGAATGAAAAACTGTTTTTT.

V gene TRBV5-1 combines with J gene TRBJ2-6; 10 nucleotides line up with TRBD1. V lost 4 bases to trimming and J lost 0 bases; unmatched junction nucleotides: 10. In germline, CDR1 is SGHRS, CDR2 YFSETQ. This CDR3 region has 19 residues. CDR3 region: CASSPPGTGVPSGANVLTF. The CDR3 region has the DNA TGCGCCAGCAGCCCGCCCGGGACAGGGGTCCCCTCTGGGGCCAACGTCCTGACTTTC.

This clone was counted once. V is TRBV7-9 and J is TRBJ2-2; either TRBD1 or TRBD2 may fit D (5 bases each). Trimming shortened V by 8 bases and J by 0 bases, and 13 bases separated the two germline ends. The CDR3 covers 15 residues. Germline CDR1 is SEHNR and CDR2 is FQNEAQ (reference sequence). The CDR3 loop reads CASFTGTANTGELFF. For the CDR3, the DNA is TGTGCCAGCTTTACCGGGACCGCGAACACCGGGGAGCTGTTTTTT. Complete variable domain (other parts from reference TRBV7-9 and TRBJ2-2): DTGVSQNPRHKITKRGQNVTFRCDPISEHNRLYWYRQTLGQGPEFLTYFQNEAQLEKSRLLSDRFSAERPKGSFSTLEIQRTEQGDSAMYLCASFTGTANTGELFFGEGSRLTVL.

V gene TRBV7-2 combines with J gene TRBJ2-3; 7 bases are a match to TRBD2. There are 16 residues in the CDR3. Germline CDR1 reads SGHTA; CDR2 reads FQGNSA. V lost 5 bases to trimming and J lost 9 bases; unmatched junction nucleotides: 17. The CDR3 protein is CASSPGLRAEGDTQYF. The CDR3 nucleotides read TGTGCCAGCAGCCCGGGACTAAGGGCAGAGGGTGACACGCAGTATTTT.

This chain uses TRBV12-3 or TRBV12-4 with TRBJ1-2; D is perhaps TRBD1 (5 bases). The V gene lost 6 bases and the J gene lost 7 bases, with 15 bases spanning the gap. The length of the CDR3 is 13 residues. The CDR3 DNA follows: TGTGCCAGCAGCCTGGGGGGTTTCTCTGGCTACACCTTC. Amino acids: CASSLGGFSGYTF.

V usage is TRBV7-9 and J usage is TRBJ1-6, with D possibly being TRBD1 (5 bases). The CDR3 runs to 14 residues. Germline V gene data show CDR1 as SEHNR and CDR2 as FQNEAQ (reference sequence). V was clipped by 1 base and J by 16 bases, with 17 bases between them. The DNA for the CDR3 is TGTGCCAGCAGCTTAGGAGCGGACACTCGTTCTCTCCACTTT. Translation: CASSLGADTRSLHF.

The sample holds a few counts of this clone. The rearrangement uses TRBV4-1 and TRBJ1-6, with D unclear. Germline values: CDR1 MGHRA, CDR2 YSYEKL. This CDR3 is 17 amino acids long. Trimming shortened V by 1 base and J by 3 bases, and 13 bases separated the two germline ends. CDR3 loop: CASSQGRPLDYNSPLHF. The CDR3 DNA sequence: TGCGCCAGCAGCCAAGGGAGGCCCCTAGACTATAATTCACCCCTCCACTTT.